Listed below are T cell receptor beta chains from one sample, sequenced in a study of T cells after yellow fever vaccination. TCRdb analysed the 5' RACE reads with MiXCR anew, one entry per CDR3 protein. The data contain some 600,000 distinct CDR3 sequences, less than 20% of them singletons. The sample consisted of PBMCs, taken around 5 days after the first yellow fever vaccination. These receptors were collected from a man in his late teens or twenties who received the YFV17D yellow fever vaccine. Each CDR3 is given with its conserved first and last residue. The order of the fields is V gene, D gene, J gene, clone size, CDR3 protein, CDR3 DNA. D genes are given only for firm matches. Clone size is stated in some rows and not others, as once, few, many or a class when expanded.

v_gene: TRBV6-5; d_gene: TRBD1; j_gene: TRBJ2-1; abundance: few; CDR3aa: CASSYFGQGTNEQFF; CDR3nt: TGTGCCAGCAGTTACTTCGGACAGGGGACCAATGAGCAGTTCTTC
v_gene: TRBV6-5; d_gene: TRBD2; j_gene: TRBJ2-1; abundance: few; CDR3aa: CASSYDPSGTYNEQFF; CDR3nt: TGTGCCAGCAGTTACGACCCTAGCGGAACCTACAATGAGCAGTTCTTC
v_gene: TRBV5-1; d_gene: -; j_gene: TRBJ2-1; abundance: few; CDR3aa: CASSLILGSYNEQFF; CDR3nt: TGCGCCAGCAGCTTGATTCTAGGCTCCTACAATGAGCAGTTCTTC
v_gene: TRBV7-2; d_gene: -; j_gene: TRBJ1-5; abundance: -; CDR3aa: CASSSRLGNQPQHF; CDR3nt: TGTGCCAGCAGCTCCCGGTTAGGCAATCAGCCCCAGCATTTT
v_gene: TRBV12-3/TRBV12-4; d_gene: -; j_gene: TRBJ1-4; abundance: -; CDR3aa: CASSWGQGRTEKLFF; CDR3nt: TGTGCCAGCAGTTGGGGACAAGGGAGGACTGAAAAACTGTTTTTT
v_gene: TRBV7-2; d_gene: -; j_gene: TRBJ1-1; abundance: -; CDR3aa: CASSWRALNTEAFF; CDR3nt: TGTGCCAGCAGCTGGAGGGCTCTTAACACTGAAGCTTTCTTT
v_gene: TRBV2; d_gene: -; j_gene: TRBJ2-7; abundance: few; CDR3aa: CASGEGDGFYYEQYF; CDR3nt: TGTGCCAGCGGGGAGGGGGACGGCTTTTACTACGAGCAGTACTTC
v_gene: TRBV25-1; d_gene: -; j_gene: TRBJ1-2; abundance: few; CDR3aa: CASSEGTHGRGYTF; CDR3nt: TGTGCCAGCAGTGAAGGGACCCACGGACGTGGCTACACCTTC
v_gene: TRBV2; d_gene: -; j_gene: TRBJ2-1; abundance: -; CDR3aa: CASSESNRVTVF; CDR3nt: TGTGCCAGCAGTGAGTCGAACAGGGTTACTGTCTTC
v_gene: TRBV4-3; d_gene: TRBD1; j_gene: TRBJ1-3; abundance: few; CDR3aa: CASSQEGQGKNTIYF; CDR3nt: TGCGCCAGCAGCCAAGAGGGACAGGGGAAAAACACCATATATTTT
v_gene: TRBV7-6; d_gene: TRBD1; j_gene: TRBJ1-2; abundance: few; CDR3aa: CASSRGPKQGDGYTF; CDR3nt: TGTGCCAGCAGCCGAGGGCCAAAGCAGGGGGATGGCTACACCTTC
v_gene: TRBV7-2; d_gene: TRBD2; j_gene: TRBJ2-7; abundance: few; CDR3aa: CASSLSIAGYEQYF; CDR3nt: TGTGCCAGCAGCTTATCCATAGCGGGGTACGAGCAGTACTTC
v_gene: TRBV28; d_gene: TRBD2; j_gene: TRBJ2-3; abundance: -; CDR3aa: CASSLGASGGSTDTQYF; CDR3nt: TGTGCCAGCAGTTTAGGGGCTAGCGGGGGGTCGACAGATACGCAGTATTTT
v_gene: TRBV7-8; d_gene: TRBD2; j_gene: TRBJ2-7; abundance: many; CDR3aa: CASSLVGSGGSSYEQYF; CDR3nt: TGTGCCAGCAGCTTAGTAGGGTCGGGGGGGAGCTCCTACGAGCAGTACTTC
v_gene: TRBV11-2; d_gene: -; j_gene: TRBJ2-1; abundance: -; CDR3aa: CASSLPPRSGGNSIDGNEQFF; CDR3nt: TGTGCCAGCAGCCTCCCCCCTCGGTCAGGTGGGAATAGCATAGATGGCAATGAGCAGTTCTTC
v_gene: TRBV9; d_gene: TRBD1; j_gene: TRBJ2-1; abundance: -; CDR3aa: CASSEQGASSNEQFF; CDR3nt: TGTGCCAGCAGCGAACAGGGGGCCTCGTCGAATGAGCAGTTCTTC
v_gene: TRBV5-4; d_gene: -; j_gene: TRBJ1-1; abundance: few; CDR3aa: CASSASGGRFINTEAFF; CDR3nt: TGTGCCAGCAGCGCGAGTGGAGGGAGATTCATCAACACTGAAGCTTTCTTT
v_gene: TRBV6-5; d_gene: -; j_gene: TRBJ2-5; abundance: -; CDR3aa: CASSYSTGTKETQYF; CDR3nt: TGTGCCAGCAGTTACTCAACAGGGACCAAAGAGACCCAGTACTTC
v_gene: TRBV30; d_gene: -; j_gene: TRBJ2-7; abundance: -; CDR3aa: CAWSRTINPNEQYF; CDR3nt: TGTGCCTGGAGTCGGACGATTAATCCTAACGAGCAGTACTTC
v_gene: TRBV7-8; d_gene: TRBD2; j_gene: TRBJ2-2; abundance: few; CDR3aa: CASSLPDTGLVAGELFF; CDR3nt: TGTGCCAGCAGCCTACCCGATACGGGACTAGTTGCCGGGGAGCTGTTTTTT
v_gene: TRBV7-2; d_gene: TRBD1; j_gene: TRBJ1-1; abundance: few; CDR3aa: CASSFTGTGGLGAFF; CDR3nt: TGTGCCAGCAGCTTCACCGGGACAGGGGGCCTCGGAGCTTTCTTT
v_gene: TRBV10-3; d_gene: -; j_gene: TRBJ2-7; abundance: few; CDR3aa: CATDDGREAYEQYF; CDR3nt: TGTGCCACGGACGACGGTCGAGAAGCCTACGAGCAGTACTTC
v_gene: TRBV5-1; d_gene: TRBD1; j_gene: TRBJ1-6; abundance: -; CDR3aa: CASSLAGGLPLHF; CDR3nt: TGCGCCAGCAGCTTGGCAGGGGGCTTACCCCTCCACTTT
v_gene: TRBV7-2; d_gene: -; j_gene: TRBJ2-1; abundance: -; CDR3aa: CASTRGDSYNEQFF; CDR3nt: TGTGCCAGCACCCGCGGGGACAGTTACAATGAGCAGTTCTTC
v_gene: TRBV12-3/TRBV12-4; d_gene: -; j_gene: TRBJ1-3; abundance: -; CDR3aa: CASSKRPAGYGNTIYF; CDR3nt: TGTGCCAGCAGCAAGCGACCGGCTGGATATGGAAACACCATATATTTT
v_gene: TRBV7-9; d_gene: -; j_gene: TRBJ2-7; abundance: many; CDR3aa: CASSPSGRAYEQYF; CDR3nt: TGTGCCAGCAGTCCCTCAGGCAGGGCCTACGAGCAGTACTTC
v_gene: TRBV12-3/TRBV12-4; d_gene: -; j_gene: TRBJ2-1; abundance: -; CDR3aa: CASTTGLWNEQFF; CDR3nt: TGTGCCAGCACGACAGGTTTATGGAATGAGCAGTTCTTC
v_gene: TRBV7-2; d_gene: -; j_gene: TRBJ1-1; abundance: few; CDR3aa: CASRTRDGYTEAFF; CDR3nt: TGTGCCAGCAGAACCCGAGACGGATACACTGAAGCTTTCTTT
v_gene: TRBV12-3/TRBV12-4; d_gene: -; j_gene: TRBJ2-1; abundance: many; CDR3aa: CASSSPQEQFF; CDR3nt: TGTGCCAGCAGTAGTCCCCAAGAGCAGTTCTTC
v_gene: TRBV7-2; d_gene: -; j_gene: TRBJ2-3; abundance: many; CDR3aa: CASSPGITDTQYF; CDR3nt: TGTGCCAGCAGCCCAGGGATCACAGATACGCAGTATTTT
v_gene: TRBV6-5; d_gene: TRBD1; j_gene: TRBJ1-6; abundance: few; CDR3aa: CASSYWTGQPNSPLHF; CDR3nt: TGTGCCAGCAGTTACTGGACAGGGCAACCTAATTCACCCCTCCACTTT
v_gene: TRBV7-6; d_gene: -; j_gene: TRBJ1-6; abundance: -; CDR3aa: CASSLAGWGRSPLHF; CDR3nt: TGTGCCAGCAGCTTAGCGGGGTGGGGTAGATCACCCCTCCACTTT
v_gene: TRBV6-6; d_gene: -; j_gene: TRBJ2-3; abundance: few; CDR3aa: CASISPSTDTQYF; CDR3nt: TGTGCCAGCATATCACCTAGCACAGATACGCAGTATTTT
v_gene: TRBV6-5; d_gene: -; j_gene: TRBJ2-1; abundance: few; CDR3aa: CASAYGPPHYNEQFF; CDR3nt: TGTGCCAGCGCCTACGGACCTCCCCATTACAATGAGCAGTTCTTC
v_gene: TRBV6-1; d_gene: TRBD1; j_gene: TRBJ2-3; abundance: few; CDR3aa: CASRRDREGDTQYF; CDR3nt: TGTGCCAGCAGGCGGGACAGGGAAGGAGATACGCAGTATTTT
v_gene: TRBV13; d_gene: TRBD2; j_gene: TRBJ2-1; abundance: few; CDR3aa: CASSAGGALNNEQFF; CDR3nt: TGTGCCAGCAGCGCCGGGGGGGCCTTAAACAATGAGCAGTTCTTC
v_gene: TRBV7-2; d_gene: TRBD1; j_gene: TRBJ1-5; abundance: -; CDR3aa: CASSLDRDHNQPQHF; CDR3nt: TGTGCCAGCAGCTTGGACAGGGACCACAATCAGCCCCAGCATTTT
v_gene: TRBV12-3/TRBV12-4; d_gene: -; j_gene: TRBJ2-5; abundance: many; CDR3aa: CASSFLQRETQYF; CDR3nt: TGTGCCAGCAGTTTCTTACAGAGGGAGACCCAGTACTTC
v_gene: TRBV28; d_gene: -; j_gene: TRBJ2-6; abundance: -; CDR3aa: CASSGYGKPGANVLTF; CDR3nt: TGTGCCAGCAGTGGATACGGAAAACCTGGGGCCAACGTCCTGACTTTC
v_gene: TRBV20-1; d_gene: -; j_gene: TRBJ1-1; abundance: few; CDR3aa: CSASTHTLRTVEAFF; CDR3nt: TGCAGTGCTAGCACGCACACGTTAAGGACAGTTGAAGCTTTCTTT
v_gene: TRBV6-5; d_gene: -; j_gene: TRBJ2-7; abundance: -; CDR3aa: CASSYSSSYEQYF; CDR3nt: TGTGCCAGCAGTTACTCAAGCTCCTACGAGCAGTACTTC
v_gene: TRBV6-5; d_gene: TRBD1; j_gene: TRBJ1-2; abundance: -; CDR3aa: CASSYSLQGIGNYGYTF; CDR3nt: TGTGCCAGCAGTTACTCGCTACAGGGGATTGGGAACTATGGCTACACCTTC
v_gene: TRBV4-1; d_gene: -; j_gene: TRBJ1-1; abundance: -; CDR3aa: CASSQGGNVVTEAFF; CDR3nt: TGCGCCAGCAGCCAAGGAGGGAATGTAGTCACTGAAGCTTTCTTT
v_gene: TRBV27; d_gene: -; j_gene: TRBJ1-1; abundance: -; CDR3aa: CASSMGQRNTEAFF; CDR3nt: TGTGCCAGCAGTATGGGACAAAGAAACACTGAAGCTTTCTTT
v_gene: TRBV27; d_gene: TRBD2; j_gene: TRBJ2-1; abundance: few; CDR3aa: CASSIAGLASGDEQFF; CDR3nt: TGTGCCAGCAGTATCGCGGGACTAGCTAGTGGGGATGAGCAGTTCTTC
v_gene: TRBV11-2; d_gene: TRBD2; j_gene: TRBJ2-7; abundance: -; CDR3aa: CASSLGLAGGQPSYEQYF; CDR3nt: TGTGCCAGCAGCTTGGGACTAGCGGGGGGACAGCCCTCCTACGAGCAGTACTTC
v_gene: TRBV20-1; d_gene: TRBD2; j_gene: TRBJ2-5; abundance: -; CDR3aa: CSARDRLAGGETQYF; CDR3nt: TGCAGTGCTAGAGATAGATTAGCGGGGGGAGAGACCCAGTACTTC
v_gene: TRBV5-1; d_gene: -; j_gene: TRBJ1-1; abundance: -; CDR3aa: CVSTGWGNTEAFF; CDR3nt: TGCGTCAGCACCGGGTGGGGGAACACTGAAGCTTTCTTT
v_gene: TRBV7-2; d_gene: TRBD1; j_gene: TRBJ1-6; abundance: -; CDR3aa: CASRGDRDQSYNSPLHF; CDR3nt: TGTGCCAGCAGAGGGGACAGGGATCAATCCTATAATTCACCCCTCCACTTT
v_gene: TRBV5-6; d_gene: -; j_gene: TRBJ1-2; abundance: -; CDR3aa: CASSLYMGIVTNYGYTF; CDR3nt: TGTGCCAGCAGCTTGTACATGGGGATTGTGACTAACTATGGCTACACCTTC
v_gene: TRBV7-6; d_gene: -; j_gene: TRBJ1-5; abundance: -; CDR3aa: CASSLGRDRYSNQPQHF; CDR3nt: TGTGCCAGCAGCTTAGGGAGGGACCGTTATAGCAATCAGCCCCAGCATTTT
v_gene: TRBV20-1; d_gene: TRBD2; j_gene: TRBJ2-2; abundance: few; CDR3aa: CSAPRGGIAGELFF; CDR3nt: TGCAGTGCTCCCCGGGGGGGGATTGCCGGGGAGCTGTTTTTT